The 29 T cell receptor beta chains reported below all come from one sample, sequenced in a study of T cells expressing NK-cell markers. TCRdb re-called the 5' RACE reads; every CDR3 protein appears as one record, without DNA. The listing records almost 450,000 distinct CDR3 sequences. The sequencing input was blood T cells: a sorted CD56 or NKG2C T cell subset, CD4+ or CD8+ T cells, or bulk PBMC T cells (not recorded which). These receptor sequences come from a woman aged 18 to 75 in good health.

The chain employs TRBV7-2 and TRBJ2-3; TCRdb's D call, TRBD2, is unchecked because there is no DNA. The germline V gene encodes CDR1 SGHTA and CDR2 FQGNSA. The length of the CDR3 is 15 residues. CDR3 region: CASSLAGGSTDTQYF.

The V and J genes are TRBV5-1 and TRBJ2-1. The CDR3 spans 17 residues. Germline CDR1 and CDR2: SGHRS and YFSETQ. The CDR3 sequence: CASSFDTQQFSYNEQFF. Full variable domain (outside the CDR3, taken from reference TRBV5-1 and TRBJ2-1): KAGVTQTPRYLIKTRGQQVTLSCSPISGHRSVSWYQQTPGQGLQFLFEYFSETQRNKGNFPGRFSGRQFSNSRSEMNVSTLELGDSALYLCASSFDTQQFSYNEQFFGPGTRLTVL.

The rearrangement links TRBV9 to TRBJ2-7; without DNA, the TCRdb call of TRBD2 cannot be checked. The germline gives CDR1 SGDLS, CDR2 YYNGEE. The CDR3 is 15 amino acids. The CDR3 is CASSVGSGSLYEQYF. The full variable domain, in which reference TRBV9 and TRBJ2-7 provide the parts outside the CDR3, is DSGVTQTPKHLITATGQRVTLRCSPRSGDLSVYWYQQSLDQGLQFLIQYYNGEERAKGNILERFSAQQFPDLHSELNLSSLELGDSALYFCASSVGSGSLYEQYFGPGTRLTVT.

The rearrangement joins TRBV11-1 to TRBJ2-1; TCRdb proposes TRBD2, but this gene call is untestable without DNA. This CDR3 has 17 residues. Germline CDR1 is SGHAT and CDR2 is FQDESV (reference sequence). The CDR3 reads CASSWDGTSGKSNEQFF. The complete variable domain, with remaining parts taken from reference TRBV11-1 and TRBJ2-1, reads EAEVAQSPRYKITEKSQAVAFWCDPISGHATLYWYRQILGQGPELLVQFQDESVVDDSQLPKDRFSAERLKGVDSTLKIQPAELGDSAMYLCASSWDGTSGKSNEQFFGPGTRLTVL.

The CDR3 loop is CASSLPGSGLEQFF. The V and J genes are TRBV7-2 and TRBJ2-1; TCRdb selects TRBD2, and the lack of DNA leaves this call unchecked. The germline V gene encodes CDR1 SGHTA and CDR2 FQGNSA. The CDR3 covers 14 residues. Drawing the rest from reference TRBV7-2 and TRBJ2-1, the complete variable domain is GAGVSQSPSNKVTEKGKDVELRCDPISGHTALYWYRQSLGQGLEFLIYFQGNSAPDKSGLPSDRFSAERTGGSVSTLTIQRTQQEDSAVYLCASSLPGSGLEQFFGPGTRLTVL.

The V and J genes are TRBV7-3 and TRBJ2-1; the D call from TCRdb, TRBD2, cannot be confirmed without DNA. Germline loops: CDR1 SGHTA, CDR2 FQGTGA. There are 15 residues in the CDR3. CDR3: CASSLRQGGDNEQFF. Full variable domain (rest looked up from reference TRBV7-3 and TRBJ2-1): GAGVSQTPSNKVTEKGKYVELRCDPISGHTALYWYRQSLGQGPEFLIYFQGTGAADDSGLPNDRFFAVRPEGSVSTLKIQRTERGDSAVYLCASSLRQGGDNEQFFGPGTRLTVL.

The CDR3 sequence is CASSWIQPNEKLFF. The chain recombines TRBV7-8 with TRBJ1-4. CDR3 size: 14 residues. Germline V gene sequence: CDR1 SGHVS, CDR2 FQNEAQ.

The CDR3 loop reads CSARDGGASGNTIYF. The chain uses TRBV20-1 and TRBJ1-3. Germline values: CDR1 DFQATT, CDR2 SNEGSKA (reference sequence). The CDR3 runs to 15 residues.

The V and J genes are TRBV6-5 and TRBJ2-1; the D gene TCRdb calls, TRBD2, cannot be checked with no DNA. Per germline, CDR1 MNHEY and CDR2 SVGAGI. This CDR3 region has 15 residues. The CDR3 reads CASIISGERDNEQFF.

The chain links TRBV9 to TRBJ2-7; the D call of TRBD2 rests on TCRdb alone, since no DNA is present to check it. CDR3 length equals 15 residues. CDR1 and CDR2 from the germline V gene are SGDLS and YYNGEE. This CDR3 reads CASSVEAGNSFEQYF.

V and J are TRBV12-3 or TRBV12-4 and TRBJ1-2; TCRdb's D call of TRBD1 is untestable without DNA. The CDR3 consists of 14 residues. The chain's CDR3 is CASRTGTANYGYTF.

CDR3: CASSRTDSYNEQFF. The chain joins TRBV6-1 to TRBJ2-1; TCRdb's D gene call, TRBD2, goes unchecked for lack of DNA. The V gene's germline CDR1 is MNHNS and CDR2 SASEGT. The CDR3 sequence is 14 residues long.

The rearrangement links TRBV11-2 to TRBJ1-1; TCRdb's D call, TRBD1, is unchecked because there is no DNA. The CDR3 consists of 14 residues. Per germline, CDR1 SGHAT and CDR2 FQNNGV. The CDR3 here is CASSPRGGGTEAFF.

The V and J genes are TRBV7-7 and TRBJ2-5. Per the germline V gene, CDR1 is SSHAT and CDR2 is FNYEAQ (reference sequence). There are 14 residues in the CDR3. CDR3 sequence: CASSRGVGQETQYF.

This chain links TRBV7-9 with TRBJ1-1. The CDR3 is made up of 14 amino acids. Germline lookup yields CDR1 SEHNR and CDR2 FQNEAQ (reference sequence). The CDR3 here is CASSLNSLSTEAFF.

This chain joins TRBV6-1 and TRBJ2-5; TCRdb proposes TRBD2, but this gene call is untestable without DNA. This CDR3 has 14 residues. Per germline, CDR1 MNHNS and CDR2 SASEGT. Here the CDR3 reads CASSVRDQRETQYF.

The chain carries TRBV7-9 and TRBJ2-1; TCRdb picks TRBD2, but there is no DNA to check that call. Germline-derived CDR1 and CDR2 are SEHNR and FQNEAQ (reference sequence). CDR3 size: 16 residues. The CDR3 loop reads CASSLATGGPWNEQFF.

This chain uses TRBV5-1 with TRBJ1-5. This CDR3 has 13 residues. Germline assignment: CDR1 SGHRS and CDR2 YFSETQ. The CDR3 sequence: CASSLALNQPQHF.

The gene calls are TRBV4-2 and TRBJ2-5; TCRdb gives TRBD1 as the D gene, but with no DNA this cannot be confirmed. The CDR3 runs to 16 residues. Germline V gene data show CDR1 as LGHNA and CDR2 as YNFKEQ. The CDR3 sequence: CASSLNPLGGQETQYF.

The chain carries TRBV4-3 and TRBJ2-3; TCRdb returns TRBD1, unconfirmable since there is no DNA. This CDR3 has 15 amino acids. Per the germline V gene, CDR1 is LGHNA and CDR2 is YSLEER. The CDR3 sequence is CASSQERGNTDTQYF.

This chain connects TRBV5-4 to TRBJ2-5; with no DNA, the TCRdb D assignment of TRBD1 cannot be verified. The V gene's germline CDR1 is SGHNT and CDR2 YYREEE (reference sequence). CDR3 length: 15 amino acids. The CDR3 sequence: CASSLRQGATETQYF.

The V gene is TRBV27, the J gene TRBJ1-2; absent DNA, TCRdb's TRBD1 call cannot be checked. There are 15 residues in the CDR3. In germline, CDR1 is MNHEY, CDR2 SMNVEV (reference sequence). This chain's CDR3 is CASSLTGLGTYGYTF.

V and J are TRBV12-3 or TRBV12-4 and TRBJ2-1. The CDR3 is 14 amino acids. The CDR3 sequence is CASSFGDRLNEQFF.

CDR3 protein: CSADKGEDEQFF. The chain uses TRBV20-1 and TRBJ2-1; without DNA, the TCRdb call of TRBD1 cannot be checked. Germline values: CDR1 DFQATT, CDR2 SNEGSKA (reference sequence). The CDR3 extends over 12 amino acids.

The V call is TRBV7-2, the J call TRBJ1-4. CDR1 is SGHTA and CDR2 is FQGNSA in the germline V gene. There are 13 residues in the CDR3. The CDR3 loop is CASSLLEGEKLFF.

The V call is TRBV5-1, the J call TRBJ1-2; the D gene TCRdb calls, TRBD1, cannot be checked with no DNA. The germline V gene has CDR1 SGHRS and CDR2 YFSETQ. The CDR3 runs to 18 residues. The CDR3 reads CASSSSPGVQGSGDGYTF.

V gene TRBV6-2 or TRBV6-3 combines with J gene TRBJ1-1; TCRdb's D gene call, TRBD1, goes unchecked for lack of DNA. The CDR3 has 14 amino acids. From germline, CDR1 is MNHEY and CDR2 SVGEGT. CDR3 region: CASRPTGSNTEAFF.

This chain connects TRBV4-1 to TRBJ2-3. This CDR3 has 15 residues. The germline gives CDR1 MGHRA, CDR2 YSYEKL. The CDR3 here is CASSPEERFTDTQYF.

The gene calls are TRBV7-2 and TRBJ2-1; TCRdb's D gene call, TRBD2, goes unchecked for lack of DNA. The germline V gene encodes CDR1 SGHTA and CDR2 FQGNSA. This CDR3 region has 15 residues. The CDR3 region is CASSRNRTSGNEQFF.